Presented here are 31 T cell receptor beta chains from one specimen sequenced in a study of blood T cell repertoires in COVID-19. Assay: immunoSEQ multiplex PCR; the TCRdb copy retains only in-frame clones and omits some. The repertoire holds 450,000 or so clones, 75% to 90% seen once, with under 2% in the top ten. Sequencing was done on a sample of peripheral blood. These receptors all come from a woman between 35 and 50 years old with COVID-19, enrolled during active disease.

V is TRBV27 and J is TRBJ2-7; D might be TRBD2 (5 bases). This CDR3 has 14 amino acids. V dropped 5 bases and J dropped 2 bases, with 13 bases sitting between them. Germline values: CDR1 MNHEY, CDR2 SMNVEV (reference sequence). The chain's CDR3 is CASSAGNLTYEQYF. The CDR3 DNA reads as TGTGCCAGCAGTGCCGGGAACTTGACCTACGAGCAGTACTTC.

The chain has TRBV7-6 and TRBJ1-5, with D unresolved. CDR1 and CDR2 (germline): SGHVS, FNYEAQ. V was shortened by 2 bases and J by 0 bases, with 23 bases between the two germline ends. The CDR3 is made up of 20 amino acids. The CDR3 reads CASSLYGVGYQDASNQPQHF. In DNA, the CDR3 is TGTGCCAGCAGCTTATACGGCGTAGGATATCAGGATGCTAGCAATCAGCCCCAGCATTTT.

V usage is TRBV5-1 and J usage is TRBJ1-2, with D possibly matching TRBD1 (5 bases). Germline loops: CDR1 SGHRS, CDR2 YFSETQ. This CDR3 is 14 amino acids long. Trimming removed 0 bases from V and 1 base from J, with 7 bases in between. The CDR3: CASSLEGLNYGYTF. CDR3 DNA sequence: TGCGCCAGCAGCTTGGAGGGACTTAACTATGGCTACACCTTC.

Notes on this clone: The sample has other DNA sequences that encode this CDR3 too. J is TRBJ2-7 and V is TRBV9; 10 nucleotides agree with TRBD1. Germline V gene sequence: CDR1 SGDLS, CDR2 YYNGEE. The CDR3 consists of 14 residues. V trimming: 2 bases; J trimming: 4 bases; junction bases outside the gene matches: 3. CDR3 sequence (DNA): TGTGCCAGCAGCGTGGGACAGGGGAATTACGAGCAGTACTTC. Protein product: CASSVGQGNYEQYF.

This clone was observed a few times. This chain links TRBV9 with TRBJ2-1, with D uncertain. The CDR3 length is 15 residues. Trimming left V 6 bases short and J 0 bases short, with 13 bases between. CDR1 and CDR2 from the germline V gene are SGDLS and YYNGEE. CDR3 DNA: TGTGCCAGCACCGTCCGAGCTAGCTCCTACAATGAGCAGTTCTTC. Its translation: CASTVRASSYNEQFF. The full variable domain, in which reference TRBV9 and TRBJ2-1 provide the parts outside the CDR3, is DSGVTQTPKHLITATGQRVTLRCSPRSGDLSVYWYQQSLDQGLQFLIQYYNGEERAKGNILERFSAQQFPDLHSELNLSSLELGDSALYFCASTVRASSYNEQFFGPGTRLTVL.

The rearrangement uses TRBV10-1 and TRBJ2-1, with TRBD2 matching 10 bases. There are 14 residues in the CDR3. After removal of 4 bases from V and 8 bases from J, the junction contained 5 bases not matched to a gene. Germline V gene lookup returns CDR1 WNHNN and CDR2 SYGVQD (reference sequence). CDR3 in DNA: TGCGCCAGCAGTGTAGCGGGGGGAGGGGATGAGCAGTTCTTC. This sequence encodes CASSVAGGGDEQFF.

The chain carries TRBV6-2 or TRBV6-3 and TRBJ1-2; D remains ambiguous. CDR1 is MNHEY, CDR2 SVGEGT, per germline. The CDR3 length is 14 residues. Trimming stripped 2 bases from V and 5 bases from J, with 12 bases between. This CDR3 reads CASSYEQDWYGYTF. The DNA for the CDR3 is TGTGCCAGCAGTTACGAGCAGGACTGGTATGGCTACACCTTC.

This chain links TRBV27 with TRBJ2-7, with 10 bases fitting TRBD2. The germline CDR1 and CDR2 sequences are MNHEY and SMNVEV (reference sequence). Trimming at V came to 3 bases and at J to 0 bases, leaving 11 bases not matched to a gene. The length of the CDR3 is 18 residues. Written as DNA, the CDR3 is TGTGCCAGCAGTTTCAGTGGGTCTAGCGGGAGAAGCTCCTACGAGCAGTACTTC. Translation: CASSFSGSSGRSSYEQYF.

The chain couples TRBV30 to TRBJ2-6; 7 bases match TRBD1. Trimming cost V 3 bases and J 0 bases; bases outside gene matches: 2. CDR1 GTSNPN and CDR2 SVGIG come from the germline V gene (reference sequence). The CDR3 runs to 15 residues. The DNA of the CDR3 is TGTGCCTGGAGCGGGGACAGCTCTGGGGCCAACGTCCTGACTTTC. Translation gives CAWSGDSSGANVLTF. The full variable domain, in which reference TRBV30 and TRBJ2-6 provide the parts outside the CDR3, is SQTIHQWPATLVQPVGSPLSLECTVEGTSNPNLYWYRQAAGRGLQLLFYSVGIGQISSEVPQNLSASRPQDRQFILSSKKLLLSDSGFYLCAWSGDSSGANVLTFGAGSRLTVL.

The rearrangement joins TRBV7-9 to TRBJ2-1, with 11 bases that match TRBD2. With 5 bases clipped from V and 6 bases from J, the junction kept 9 bases outside the gene matches. In germline, CDR1 is SEHNR, CDR2 FQNEAQ (reference sequence). This CDR3 has 16 amino acids. CDR3 region: CASSPWTSGRPNEQFF. The DNA for the CDR3 is TGTGCCAGCAGCCCGTGGACTAGCGGGCGCCCCAATGAGCAGTTCTTC. The entire variable domain, with the rest obtained from reference TRBV7-9 and TRBJ2-1, is as follows: DTGVSQNPRHKITKRGQNVTFRCDPISEHNRLYWYRQTLGQGPEFLTYFQNEAQLEKSRLLSDRFSAERPKGSFSTLEIQRTEQGDSAMYLCASSPWTSGRPNEQFFGPGTRLTVL.

The genes are TRBV2 and TRBJ2-2; D might be TRBD1 (6 bases). The CDR3 loop spans 17 amino acids. Germline assignment: CDR1 SNHLY and CDR2 FYNNEI. The V gene lost 7 bases and the J gene lost 4 bases, with 22 bases spanning the gap. CDR3 coding DNA: TGTGCCAGCACCCAAGGGGGTAGGGCTCTTGGCACCGGGGAGCTGTTTTTT. Its protein is CASTQGGRALGTGELFF.

The chain is built from TRBV5-1 and TRBJ2-2; TRBD2 agrees at 11 bases. J gave up 7 bases and V 0 bases, and 2 bases lay outside the gene matches. The CDR3 is 15 residues long. Germline V gene lookup returns CDR1 SGHRS and CDR2 YFSETQ. The CDR3 loop reads CASSLGLAGSGELFF. The DNA for the CDR3 is TGCGCCAGCAGCTTGGGACTAGCGGGAAGCGGGGAGCTGTTTTTT.

The genes are TRBV30 and TRBJ1-2; D is possibly TRBD1 (6 bases). The CDR3 is 15 residues long. CDR1 and CDR2 from the germline V gene are GTSNPN and SVGIG (reference sequence). The germline V and J ends were trimmed by 3 bases and 4 bases, with 18 bases remaining between them. CDR3 nucleotides: TGTGCCTGGAGCCGGACAGTTCTCCGATCCTATGGCTACACCTTC. Translating it yields CAWSRTVLRSYGYTF.

The rearrangement uses TRBV4-3 and TRBJ1-2; weak D call: TRBD1 (6 bases). In germline, CDR1 is LGHNA, CDR2 YSLEER. Trimming took off 4 bases at V and 6 bases at J, with 18 bases between the two ends. CDR3 size: 15 residues. The CDR3 sequence: CASSLWGPQEDGYTF. The CDR3 region has the DNA TGCGCCAGCAGCCTCTGGGGGCCCCAAGAGGATGGCTACACCTTC.

The chain employs TRBV24-1 and TRBJ2-3; unclear D gene. Between the trimmed V and J ends, which lost 3 bases and 4 bases, there was a span of 16 bases. The CDR3 extends over 16 amino acids. Germline lookup yields CDR1 KGHDR and CDR2 SFDVKD. The chain's CDR3 is CATSDPQGDSSDTQYF. CDR3 bases: TGTGCCACCAGTGATCCCCAAGGCGACTCTTCAGATACGCAGTATTTT.

This sequence joins TRBV7-2 and TRBJ2-7, with D possibly being TRBD2 (5 bases). Germline CDR1 SGHTA, CDR2 FQGNSA. CDR3 length: 13 residues. The V end was cut by 8 bases, the J end by 7 bases, with 18 bases between. CDR3 in DNA: TGTGCCAGCGGCTGGACTGGACGGCAGGAGCAGTACTTC. Protein: CASGWTGRQEQYF.

In this sample, this clone turned up a few times. This chain joins TRBV4-3 and TRBJ1-1; 9 bases fit TRBD1. The CDR3 sequence is 17 residues long. After removal of 0 bases from V and 4 bases from J, the junction contained 9 bases not matched to a gene. The germline gives CDR1 LGHNA, CDR2 YSLEER. As DNA, the CDR3 is TGCGCCAGCAGCCAAGACCCACAGGGGGCAGGGGGCACTGAAGCTTTCTTT. This codes for CASSQDPQGAGGTEAFF.

The chain uses TRBV7-2 and TRBJ1-1; 7 nucleotides agree with TRBD1. CDR1 is SGHTA, CDR2 FQGNSA, per germline. There are 14 residues in the CDR3. Losses at the gene ends were 3 bases for V and 11 bases for J; bases not matched to a gene: 12. The CDR3, as DNA: TGTGCCAGCAGCTTCACAGGGGCCATCCCTCACGCTTTCTTT. This encodes CASSFTGAIPHAFF.

The count of this clone is one. The chain couples TRBV29-1 to TRBJ2-3; no clear D. Germline V gives CDR1 SQVTM, CDR2 ANQGSEA. Trimming removed 4 bases from V and 2 bases from J, with 4 bases in between. The CDR3 sequence is 11 residues long. The CDR3, as DNA: TGCAGCGTTGGGCCCACAGATACGCAGTATTTT. Amino acid sequence: CSVGPTDTQYF.

This rearrangement joins TRBV4-3 to TRBJ1-1, with TRBD1 as a possible D gene (6 bases). This CDR3 comprises 20 residues. Germline assignment: CDR1 LGHNA and CDR2 YSLEER. The ends were cut back, 2 bases at V and 2 bases at J, with 27 bases in the middle. The CDR3 sequence: CASSQTPGGVGGIGNTEAFF. In DNA form, the CDR3 reads TGCGCCAGCAGCCAAACCCCGGGGGGAGTCGGGGGCATAGGTAACACTGAAGCTTTCTTT.

As regards this clone: The same CDR3 arises from other DNA sequences in this sample as well. The V gene is TRBV3-1 (or the pseudogene TRBV3-2), the J gene TRBJ2-2; 10 nucleotides line up with TRBD2. Unmatched junction bases numbered 4, after V lost 4 bases and J lost 5 bases. This CDR3 spans 15 amino acids. Germline assignment: CDR1 LGHDT and CDR2 YNNKEL (reference sequence). The CDR3 spells CASSPGLAATGELFF. The CDR3 DNA sequence: TGTGCCAGCAGCCCTGGACTAGCGGCTACCGGGGAGCTGTTTTTT.

In this sample, this clone turned up a few times. This chain uses TRBV27 with TRBJ1-1; 7 nucleotides line up with TRBD1. V shed 3 bases, J shed 4 bases, and the junction held 2 bases outside the gene matches. Per germline, CDR1 MNHEY and CDR2 SMNVEV (reference sequence). This CDR3 comprises 13 residues. CDR3 amino acids: CASSFSGGTEAFF. The CDR3 nucleotides read TGTGCCAGCAGTTTTTCAGGGGGCACTGAAGCTTTCTTT.

The J gene is TRBJ2-5, the V gene TRBV7-9; D gene uncertain. The CDR3 is made up of 12 amino acids. Per germline, CDR1 SEHNR and CDR2 FQNEAQ (reference sequence). V was shortened by 5 bases and J by 5 bases, with 9 bases between the two germline ends. CDR3: CASSIHKETQYF. Here the CDR3 DNA reads TGTGCCAGCAGCATACACAAGGAGACCCAGTACTTC.

This clone showed up just once. The chain carries TRBV24-1 and TRBJ2-3, with 8 bases identical to TRBD1. The CDR3 spans 14 residues. V trimming: 8 bases; J trimming: 3 bases; junction bases outside the gene matches: 6. Germline V lookup: CDR1 KGHDR, CDR2 SFDVKD. CDR3 protein: CATTGQGSTDTQYF. In DNA form, the CDR3 reads TGTGCCACCACCGGACAGGGTAGTACAGATACGCAGTATTTT.

The chain employs TRBV25-1 and TRBJ2-3; a weak D match, TRBD2 (5 bases). V lost 2 bases and J lost 0, with 9 bases in between. Germline V gene lookup returns CDR1 MGHDK and CDR2 SYGVNS. The CDR3 is 15 residues long. Written as DNA, the CDR3 is TGTGCCAGCAGTGAAGCTCTAGCTAGCACAGATACGCAGTATTTT. Amino acids: CASSEALASTDTQYF. The complete variable domain, with remaining parts taken from reference TRBV25-1 and TRBJ2-3, reads EADIYQTPRYLVIGTGKKITLECSQTMGHDKMYWYQQDPGMELHLIHYSYGVNSTEKGDLSSESTVSRIRTEHFPLTLESARPSHTSQYLCASSEALASTDTQYFGPGTRLTVL.

This chain links TRBV6-5 with TRBJ2-7; D remains ambiguous. The germline gives CDR1 MNHEY, CDR2 SVGAGI. The CDR3 is made up of 14 amino acids. Trimming cost V 0 bases and J 2 bases, with 8 bases left between them. CDR3 residues: CASSYSRRTYEQYF. In DNA form, the CDR3 reads TGTGCCAGCAGTTACTCACGGAGAACCTACGAGCAGTACTTC.

The J gene is TRBJ2-1, the V gene TRBV7-8, with 12 bases aligning to TRBD2. This CDR3 contains 17 residues. V dropped 5 bases and J dropped 6; count of bases not matched to a gene: 11. From germline, CDR1 is SGHVS and CDR2 FQNEAQ. CDR3 sequence: CASSERLAGVGLNEQFF. The CDR3 DNA follows: TGTGCCAGCAGCGAGCGACTAGCGGGAGTGGGCCTCAATGAGCAGTTCTTC.

The V call is TRBV3-1 (or the pseudogene TRBV3-2), the J call TRBJ2-2; 9 nucleotides agree with TRBD2. The germline V gene encodes CDR1 LGHDT and CDR2 YNNKEL (reference sequence). CDR3 length: 15 amino acids. The J segment lost 7 bases and the V segment lost 1 base, leaving 4 bases of the junction unmatched. The CDR3 DNA sequence: TGTGCCAGCAGCCAAGGGCGGGAGGGACTCGGGGAGCTGTTTTTT. Its translation is CASSQGREGLGELFF.

The J gene is TRBJ2-7, the V gene TRBV20-1, with D unresolved. The length of the CDR3 is 11 residues. Deletions cut 3 bases from V and 3 bases from J, with 6 bases between. Germline V CDR1 and CDR2: DFQATT, SNEGSKA (reference sequence). CDR3 in amino acids: CSASPGYEQYF. CDR3 nucleotide sequence: TGCAGTGCTAGTCCGGGCTACGAGCAGTACTTC.

The chain employs TRBV19 and TRBJ1-2; 8 bases agree with TRBD1. The germline V gene encodes CDR1 LNHDA and CDR2 SQIVND (reference sequence). The trim removed 0 bases at V and 8 bases at J, leaving 8 bases unmatched. This CDR3 has 15 residues. CDR3 region: CASSIENRGSKGYTF. The CDR3 coding sequence is TGTGCCAGTAGTATAGAGAACAGGGGGTCGAAAGGCTACACCTTC.

The CDR3 sequence is CASSSTRSGGEKLFF. The CDR3 coding sequence is TGTGCCAGCAGCTCTACGAGGTCGGGGGGCGAAAAACTGTTTTTT. The chain carries TRBV7-9 and TRBJ1-4; D is perhaps TRBD1 (6 bases). The CDR3 sequence is 15 residues long. The V end lost 4 bases, the J end lost 8 bases, and 17 bases lay between the germline ends. Germline values: CDR1 SEHNR, CDR2 FQNEAQ (reference sequence).